The next 29 T cell receptor beta chains were all read from a single sample in a study of identical twins. TCRdb itself ran the 5' RACE reads through MiXCR, one entry per CDR3 protein. The sample has hundreds of thousands of distinct CDR3 sequences; 8.5% to 9.5% are singletons. The sample was also reused in another study, on yellow fever vaccine responses in identical twins.

Sequences were obtained from PBMCs. These receptors all stem from a woman between 18 and 29 years old in good health.

This clonotype showed up many times. The rearrangement links TRBV7-2 to TRBJ2-1, with 9 bases matching TRBD1. The junction had 13 bases not matched to a gene; V was cut back by 5 bases and J by 11 bases. Germline lookup yields CDR1 SGHTA and CDR2 FQGNSA. The CDR3 extends over 15 amino acids. CDR3 residues: CASSGVTGGAGKQFF. DNA of the CDR3: TGTGCCAGCAGCGGCGTTACAGGGGGCGCTGGGAAGCAGTTCTTC.

The gene calls are TRBV6-6 and TRBJ2-7; no clear D. Trimming left V 2 bases short and J 7 bases short, with 12 bases between. Germline V gene data show CDR1 as MNHNY and CDR2 as SVGAGI (reference sequence). This CDR3 has 13 residues. The CDR3 loop reads CASSYHRVGEQYF. The CDR3 bases are TGTGCCAGCAGTTACCACCGAGTAGGGGAGCAGTACTTC.

The chain carries TRBV28 and TRBJ2-7; no definite D call. Between the trimmed V and J ends, which lost 2 bases and 5 bases, there was a span of 13 bases. This CDR3 contains 14 residues. Germline CDR1 reads MDHEN; CDR2 reads SYDVKM. CDR3 DNA: TGTGCCAGCAGTTTAAATCGTCGACGCCACGAGCAGTACTTC. This sequence encodes CASSLNRRRHEQYF. The full variable domain, with the rest looked up from reference TRBV28 and TRBJ2-7, is DVKVTQSSRYLVKRTGEKVFLECVQDMDHENMFWYRQDPGLGLRLIYFSYDVKMKEKGDIPEGYSVSREKKERFSLILESASTNQTSMYLCASSLNRRRHEQYFGPGTRLTVT.

This clonotype was found many times. The V and J genes are TRBV29-1 and TRBJ2-1, with D unclear. CDR1 and CDR2 from the germline V gene are SQVTM and ANQGSEA. Trimming removed 1 base from V and 3 bases from J, with 13 bases in between. The CDR3 covers 15 residues. The CDR3 here is CSVEGGRIVYNEQFF. CDR3 nucleotides: TGCAGCGTTGAAGGTGGCCGGATTGTCTACAATGAGCAGTTCTTC.

Ten or more counts support this clonotype. This chain links TRBV7-3 with TRBJ1-6, with a possible D match to TRBD1 (5 bases). V lost 1 base and J 5 bases, leaving 18 bases between the germline ends. The germline gives CDR1 SGHTA, CDR2 FQGTGA. The CDR3 loop spans 18 amino acids. The CDR3 sequence is CASSLMGQAKWDNSPLHF. The CDR3, as DNA: TGTGCCAGCAGCTTAATGGGGCAGGCCAAATGGGATAATTCACCCCTCCACTTT.

This clonotype has a count of ten or more. The rearrangement uses TRBV5-1 and TRBJ2-1, with 9 nucleotides matching TRBD2. The germline gives CDR1 SGHRS, CDR2 YFSETQ. The CDR3 sequence is 15 residues long. J lost 3 bases, V lost 4 bases, and 5 bases had no gene match. CDR3 sequence: CASSVASGNYNEQFF. DNA for the CDR3: TGCGCCAGCAGCGTGGCTAGCGGGAACTACAATGAGCAGTTCTTC.

This clonotype occurred a few times. The chain links TRBV20-1 to TRBJ1-1; D is unclear. The CDR3 runs to 14 residues. In germline, CDR1 is DFQATT, CDR2 SNEGSKA (reference sequence). V dropped 2 bases and J dropped 0 bases, with 10 bases sitting between them. CDR3: CSARPQVLNTEAFF. The CDR3 DNA sequence: TGCAGTGCTAGACCCCAAGTCCTGAACACTGAAGCTTTCTTT.

In this sample, this clonotype turned up a few times. The chain couples TRBV6-1 to TRBJ1-2, with 12 positions matching TRBD1. Germline loops: CDR1 MNHNS, CDR2 SASEGT. V lost 4 bases, J lost 8 bases, and 8 bases stayed unmatched. The CDR3 totals 15 residues. DNA of the CDR3: TGTGCCAGCAGTGGATGGGACAGGGGGCGCGGAGGCTACACCTTC. Translating gives CASSGWDRGRGGYTF.

This clonotype was picked up many times. This chain uses TRBV12-3 or TRBV12-4 with TRBJ2-2; D not certain. The CDR3 is 15 amino acids. V lost 5 bases, J lost 7 bases, and 17 bases lay in between. As DNA, the CDR3 is TGTGCCAGCAGTCAACCACAGTTGGCAGACGGGGAGCTGTTTTTT. Translated: CASSQPQLADGELFF.

The chain uses TRBV3-1 and TRBJ2-1, with D perhaps matching TRBD1 (6 bases). V lost 4 bases to trimming and J lost 7 bases, with 11 bases between them. The germline V gene encodes CDR1 LGHDT and CDR2 YNNKEL (reference sequence). The CDR3 sequence is 13 residues long. The CDR3 spells CASSLTQGNEQFF. DNA of the CDR3: TGTGCCAGCAGCCTCACACAGGGAAATGAGCAGTTCTTC.

This clonotype was detected a few times. V is TRBV10-3 and J is TRBJ2-6; D gene uncertain. The V end was cut by 0 bases, the J end by 0 bases, with 6 bases between. This CDR3 has 16 amino acids. The germline gives CDR1 ENHRY, CDR2 SYGVKD. The CDR3 protein is CAISESVGSGANVLTF. The CDR3 DNA sequence: TGTGCCATCAGTGAGTCAGTTGGCTCTGGGGCCAACGTCCTGACTTTC.

The table lists this clonotype with many counts. CDR3 residues: CASSLAGTELFF. In nucleotides, the CDR3 is TGTGCCAGCAGTTTAGCCGGGACAGAGCTGTTTTTT. This chain joins TRBV12-3 or TRBV12-4 and TRBJ1-4, with 7 positions matching TRBD1. This CDR3 region has 12 residues. Germline trimming cut 0 bases from V and 14 bases from J; bases unmatched to any gene: 3.

The table lists this clonotype with many counts. The V gene is TRBV10-3, the J gene TRBJ2-1; perhaps TRBD2 as D (6 bases). The germline V gene has CDR1 ENHRY and CDR2 SYGVKD. V was pared by 8 bases and J by 0 bases, with 14 bases between. This CDR3 is 15 amino acids long. The CDR3 protein is CAISSAGNSYNEQFF. CDR3 bases: TGTGCCATCTCATCGGCGGGGAACTCCTACAATGAGCAGTTCTTC.

This clonotype was seen repeatedly, ten times or more. The CDR3 sequence: CASSLRGLVTDTQYF. Here the CDR3 DNA reads TGTGCCAGCAGTTTGCGGGGACTAGTCACAGATACGCAGTATTTT. V is TRBV12-3 or TRBV12-4 and J is TRBJ2-3; 8 bases are a match to TRBD2. J gave up 2 bases and V 3 bases, and 4 bases lay outside the gene matches. This CDR3 region has 15 residues.

This clonotype appeared many times. This chain uses TRBV15 with TRBJ2-1, with TRBD2 identical over 10 bases. V dropped 1 base and J dropped 3; count of bases not matched to a gene: 6. This CDR3 comprises 17 residues. CDR1 LNHNV and CDR2 YYDKDF come from the germline V gene (reference sequence). CDR3 DNA sequence: TGTGCCACCAGCAGAGGACATAGCGGGGGGCTCTACAATGAGCAGTTCTTC. Encoded protein: CATSRGHSGGLYNEQFF.

The V and J genes are TRBV7-9 and TRBJ2-3; D is ambiguous. Germline lookup yields CDR1 SEHNR and CDR2 FQNEAQ (reference sequence). V lost 0 bases, J lost 4 bases, and 17 bases lay in between. This CDR3 is 17 amino acids long. CDR3 bases: TGTGCCAGCAGCTTAGCTTCCGGCCCAAATCCCGCAGATACGCAGTATTTT. Protein sequence: CASSLASGPNPADTQYF.

This clonotype was seen ten or more times. This chain uses TRBV15 with TRBJ2-7, with 7 nucleotides matching TRBD1. Germline lookup yields CDR1 LNHNV and CDR2 YYDKDF (reference sequence). V lost 2 bases to trimming and J lost 2 bases; unmatched junction nucleotides: 9. This CDR3 region has 16 residues. CDR3 loop: CATSRTRQGVTYEQYF. CDR3 nucleotides: TGTGCCACCAGCAGAACGAGACAGGGAGTTACCTACGAGCAGTACTTC. Full variable domain (outside the CDR3, taken from reference TRBV15 and TRBJ2-7): DAMVIQNPRYQVTQFGKPVTLSCSQTLNHNVMYWYQQKSSQAPKLLFHYYDKDFNNEADTPDNFQSRRPNTSFCFLDIRSPGLGDTAMYLCATSRTRQGVTYEQYFGPGTRLTVT.

This clonotype occurred many times. The V and J genes are TRBV11-2 and TRBJ1-2; D may be TRBD1 (5 bases). Germline lookup yields CDR1 SGHAT and CDR2 FQNNGV. The CDR3 extends over 13 amino acids. Trimming cost V 5 bases and J 8 bases, with 15 bases left between them. In DNA form, the CDR3 reads TGTGCCAGCAGCCCCGGGGGAAGGTCGGGCTACACCTTC. It specifies CASSPGGRSGYTF.

This clonotype was found many times. This chain connects TRBV29-1 to TRBJ2-2; D is unclear. V gave up 5 bases and J gave up 5 bases, with 9 bases separating them. The CDR3 loop spans 12 amino acids. The V gene's germline CDR1 is SQVTM and CDR2 ANQGSEA. In DNA form, the CDR3 reads TGCAGCGTTCACAAATTGACCGGGGAGCTGTTTTTT. Translation gives CSVHKLTGELFF.

In its sample, this clonotype was seen a few times. The chain employs TRBV6-1 and TRBJ2-1; the match to TRBD2 covers 10 bases. This CDR3 spans 15 amino acids. V lost 6 bases, J lost 3 bases, and 5 bases stayed unmatched. CDR1 is MNHNS and CDR2 is SASEGT in the germline V gene. The CDR3 nucleotides read TGTGCCAGCAGCAGGACTAGCGGATACTACAATGAGCAGTTCTTC. Translating gives CASSRTSGYYNEQFF.

This sequence joins TRBV10-3 and TRBJ2-7, with TRBD2 as a possible D gene (5 bases). Looked up from germline, CDR1 is ENHRY and CDR2 is SYGVKD. Trimming removed 10 bases at V and 9 bases at J, with 22 bases between. This CDR3 is 13 amino acids long. Here the CDR3 reads CATGSAIYEGQYF. CDR3 nucleotide sequence: TGTGCCACTGGGTCAGCGATCTACGAGGGGCAGTACTTC.

There are a few counts of this clonotype. This sequence joins TRBV5-1 and TRBJ2-1, with 8 bases lining up with TRBD2. Looked up from germline, CDR1 is SGHRS and CDR2 is YFSETQ. The CDR3 consists of 15 residues. J was trimmed by 5 bases and V by 0 bases; bases with no gene match: 4. CDR3 protein: CASSLADSGDNEQFF. The CDR3 nucleotides read TGCGCCAGCAGCTTGGCCGATAGCGGGGACAATGAGCAGTTCTTC.

V and J are TRBV12-3 or TRBV12-4 and TRBJ2-1; TRBD2 is a possible D gene (6 bases). V lost 5 bases and J lost 5, with 16 bases in between. The CDR3 length is 15 residues. This CDR3 is CASSRGGEGHNEQFF. The CDR3 DNA sequence: TGTGCCAGCAGTAGAGGAGGGGAAGGGCACAATGAGCAGTTCTTC.

This clonotype was counted between two and nine times. The chain joins TRBV7-9 to TRBJ1-1, with D unclear. CDR3 length equals 13 residues. CDR1 is SEHNR and CDR2 is FQNEAQ in the germline V gene (reference sequence). V was trimmed by 1 base and J by 7 bases, leaving 10 bases between them. CDR3 nucleotides: TGTGCCAGCAGCTTAGTGGCGAAAATTGAAGCTTTCTTT. Translated: CASSLVAKIEAFF.

The chain is built from TRBV5-1 and TRBJ2-1; D might be TRBD1 or TRBD2, each matching 5 bases. Germline CDR1 is SGHRS and CDR2 is YFSETQ. V lost 4 bases and J 8 bases, leaving 16 bases between the germline ends. There are 14 residues in the CDR3. DNA for the CDR3: TGCGCCAGCAGCCGGGGCGCGGTCGAGCATGAGCAGTTCTTC. It specifies CASSRGAVEHEQFF.

This clonotype was seen many times. The chain employs TRBV29-1 and TRBJ1-6; TRBD1 aligns across 7 bases. The CDR3 runs 13 residues. V was clipped by 4 bases and J by 10 bases; unmatched bases: 7. Germline CDR1 reads SQVTM; CDR2 reads ANQGSEA. The CDR3 DNA is TGCAGCGTTGCTTCAGGGGGAACATCACCCCTCCACTTT. This sequence encodes CSVASGGTSPLHF.

The V and J genes are TRBV7-2 and TRBJ2-1; TRBD1 agrees at 7 bases. The J segment lost 4 bases and the V segment lost 8 bases, leaving 5 bases of the junction unmatched. Germline CDR1 SGHTA, CDR2 FQGNSA. CDR3 length equals 13 residues. The chain's CDR3 is CASVRGQYNEQFF. DNA for the CDR3: TGTGCCAGCGTGAGGGGGCAGTACAATGAGCAGTTCTTC.

This clonotype showed up just a few times. The chain combines TRBV12-3 or TRBV12-4 with TRBJ2-2, with TRBD2 matching over 12 bases. The CDR3 spans 15 residues. The V gene end was trimmed by 6 bases and the J gene end by 4 bases; junction bases not matched to a gene: 3. CDR3 sequence: CASSRGLAGTGELFF. The CDR3 region has the DNA TGTGCCAGCAGCCGGGGACTAGCGGGCACCGGGGAGCTGTTTTTT.

This clonotype has a handful of counts. This chain connects TRBV28 to TRBJ2-5, with TRBD1 matching 8 bases. J gave up 9 bases and V 3 bases, and 15 bases lay outside the gene matches. This CDR3 is built from 16 residues. Germline lookup yields CDR1 MDHEN and CDR2 SYDVKM. The CDR3 nucleotides are TGTGCCAGCAGTTTGCTGACAGGGGAAGAGCGCGAGGCCCAGTACTTC. Translated, it gives CASSLLTGEEREAQYF.